The 20 T cell receptor beta chains given below trace back to one sample, sequenced in a study of CD8 T cells in ankylosing spondylitis. One entry per CDR3 protein results from TCRdb running MiXCR on the 5' RACE reads. The sample shows a few hundred thousand distinct CDR3 sequences, 9.5% to 12% of them seen only once. Input material: blood, either unsorted or a sorted T cell fraction (not recorded which). These receptors were collected from a male donor with ankylosing spondylitis or in good health (not recorded which).

This clonotype was found a few times. V usage is TRBV3-1 and J usage is TRBJ2-7; 8 bases fit TRBD1. The CDR3 sequence is 13 residues long. Germline V gene data show CDR1 as LGHDT and CDR2 as YNNKEL (reference sequence). Germline trimming cut 1 base from V and 7 bases from J; bases unmatched to any gene: 3. The CDR3 sequence: CASSQGTGLEQYF. The CDR3 nucleotides are TGTGCCAGCAGCCAAGGGACAGGGTTAGAGCAGTACTTC.

This clonotype appeared many times. This chain connects TRBV9 to TRBJ2-3; TRBD2 might be the D (5 bases). Germline V lookup: CDR1 SGDLS, CDR2 YYNGEE. V was shortened by 2 bases and J by 5 bases, with 12 bases between the two germline ends. The CDR3 has 14 residues. The CDR3 is CASSVLMGRDTQYF. The CDR3 bases are TGTGCCAGCAGCGTCCTCATGGGGAGAGATACGCAGTATTTT.

This clonotype was observed a handful of times. The J gene is TRBJ2-5, the V gene TRBV12-3 or TRBV12-4; D is perhaps TRBD1 (5 bases). The CDR3 runs to 13 residues. V dropped 5 bases and J dropped 4 bases, with 11 bases sitting between them. This CDR3 is CASSQGQGETQYF. The CDR3 coding sequence is TGTGCCAGCAGTCAAGGGCAGGGAGAGACCCAGTACTTC.

This clonotype was observed a few times. This chain connects TRBV11-2 to TRBJ1-2, with TRBD1 identical over 7 bases. V shed 3 bases, J shed 0 bases, and the junction held 13 bases outside the gene matches. The CDR3 totals 18 residues. CDR1 is SGHAT and CDR2 is FQNNGV in the germline V gene. Written as DNA, the CDR3 is TGTGCCAGCAGCTTGTCTGGGACAGCTGATCGGGCTAACTATGGCTACACCTTC. This gives the protein CASSLSGTADRANYGYTF.

This clonotype has a handful of counts. The rearrangement uses TRBV12-3 or TRBV12-4 and TRBJ2-7, with D perhaps matching TRBD1 (7 bases). Trimming removed 0 bases from V and 3 bases from J, with 9 bases in between. This CDR3 has 14 residues. The CDR3 region has the DNA TGTGCCAGCAGTTTAGCCAGGGGGGTCTACGAGCAGTACTTC. It specifies CASSLARGVYEQYF.

Ten or more counts support this clonotype. The V call is TRBV6-5, the J call TRBJ2-7; 12 bases are a match to TRBD2. Germline V CDR1 and CDR2: MNHEY, SVGAGI. V shed 0 bases and J 8 bases; nucleotides not matched to a gene: 8. The CDR3 totals 16 residues. CDR3 loop: CASSYSASSGRDKQYF. CDR3 bases: TGTGCCAGCAGTTACTCGGCGTCTAGCGGGAGGGACAAGCAGTACTTC.

In its sample, this clonotype was seen a few times. CDR3 nucleotides: TGCGCCAGCAGCTTGGGAGGGTTGAGGAGCACAGATACGCAGTATTTT. This gives the protein CASSLGGLRSTDTQYF. The V call is TRBV5-1, the J call TRBJ2-3; perhaps TRBD2 as D (5 bases). Germline values: CDR1 SGHRS, CDR2 YFSETQ. The CDR3 contains 16 residues. The V gene lost 0 bases and the J gene lost 0 bases, with 11 bases spanning the gap. Combining the CDR3 with reference TRBV5-1 and TRBJ2-3 gives the whole variable domain KAGVTQTPRYLIKTRGQQVTLSCSPISGHRSVSWYQQTPGQGLQFLFEYFSETQRNKGNFPGRFSGRQFSNSRSEMNVSTLELGDSALYLCASSLGGLRSTDTQYFGPGTRLTVL.

This clonotype was detected ten times or more. The J gene is TRBJ2-7, the V gene TRBV10-3; possibly TRBD2 for D (5 bases). Trimming left V 7 bases short and J 1 base short, with 11 bases between. This CDR3 spans 13 amino acids. CDR1 is ENHRY and CDR2 is SYGVKD in the germline V gene. Here the CDR3 reads CAIKGETSYEQYF. The CDR3 DNA reads as TGTGCCATCAAGGGAGAGACGTCCTACGAGCAGTACTTC.

The chain couples TRBV6-1 to TRBJ2-3, with D unclear. Trimming took 8 bases from V and 0 from J, leaving 12 bases between them. The V gene's germline CDR1 is MNHNS and CDR2 SASEGT. The length of the CDR3 is 14 residues. This chain's CDR3 is CASSIGFSTDTQYF. Written as DNA, the CDR3 is TGTGCCAGCTCCATTGGATTTAGCACAGATACGCAGTATTTT.

Ten or more counts support this clonotype. The CDR3, as DNA: TGCAGTGCTCTCGGGGGACAGGGGTACTACAATGAGCAGTTCTTC. Protein product: CSALGGQGYYNEQFF. The V call is TRBV20-1, the J call TRBJ2-1; TRBD1 matches 10 bases. V lost 5 bases and J lost 3; bases outside the gene matches: 7. The CDR3 extends over 15 amino acids. Germline V CDR1 and CDR2: DFQATT, SNEGSKA (reference sequence).

This clonotype came up a few times. This chain joins TRBV4-1 and TRBJ1-1; D possibly corresponds to TRBD1 (6 bases). The germline V gene encodes CDR1 MGHRA and CDR2 YSYEKL. This CDR3 contains 14 residues. Trimming pared 6 bases from V and 5 bases from J, leaving 16 bases between. CDR3 protein: CASRGVKGVTEAFF. CDR3 nucleotide sequence: TGCGCCAGCAGGGGGGTGAAGGGGGTGACTGAAGCTTTCTTT.

CDR3 residues: CASREKRPGELFF. The CDR3 DNA follows: TGTGCCAGCAGGGAAAAGCGGCCCGGGGAGCTGTTTTTT. The chain recombines TRBV28 with TRBJ2-2; a possible D gene is TRBD2 (5 bases). Germline V gene data show CDR1 as MDHEN and CDR2 as SYDVKM. V was pared by 6 bases and J by 6 bases, with 11 bases between. CDR3 size: 13 residues.

This clonotype was counted many times. J is TRBJ2-1 and V is TRBV5-1, with TRBD2 identical over 10 bases. V shed 1 base, J shed 6 bases, and the junction held 7 bases outside the gene matches. This CDR3 has 16 residues. Looked up from germline, CDR1 is SGHRS and CDR2 is YFSETQ. CDR3 nucleotides: TGCGCCAGCAGCTTGAGTTCCCGACTAGCGGGCAATGAGCAGTTCTTC. Protein sequence: CASSLSSRLAGNEQFF.

This clonotype was observed at least ten times. The V and J genes are TRBV5-1 and TRBJ2-2; D is perhaps TRBD1 (5 bases). The CDR3 sequence is 15 residues long. The germline V gene has CDR1 SGHRS and CDR2 YFSETQ. V was clipped by 0 bases and J by 5 bases, with 11 bases between them. The CDR3, as DNA: TGCGCCAGCAGCTTGGAGGCAGGGCGAACCGGGGAGCTGTTTTTT. It encodes CASSLEAGRTGELFF.

This clonotype was recorded at least ten times. The chain uses TRBV20-1 and TRBJ1-5, with TRBD1 as a possible D gene (5 bases). Germline V lookup: CDR1 DFQATT, CDR2 SNEGSKA (reference sequence). V lost 1 base, J lost 4 bases, and 14 bases lay in between. CDR3 size: 15 residues. CDR3 amino acids: CSARAPGPKNQPQHF. For the CDR3, the DNA is TGCAGTGCTAGAGCTCCGGGGCCTAAAAATCAGCCCCAGCATTTT.

There are many counts of this clonotype. The V and J genes are TRBV29-1 and TRBJ2-5; D unclear. Between the trimmed V and J ends, which lost 6 bases and 3 bases, there was a span of 17 bases. The CDR3 consists of 14 residues. Germline CDR1 reads SQVTM; CDR2 reads ANQGSEA. The CDR3: CSVFGLTAEETQYF. In DNA form, the CDR3 reads TGCAGCGTATTCGGCTTGACGGCCGAAGAGACCCAGTACTTC.

This clonotype was seen at least ten times. The chain recombines TRBV20-1 with TRBJ2-3, with 14 nucleotides matching TRBD2. This CDR3 contains 16 residues. J was trimmed by 2 bases and V by 5 bases; bases with no gene match: 6. Germline V gives CDR1 DFQATT, CDR2 SNEGSKA (reference sequence). CDR3 bases: TGCAGTGCTCCGGGACTAGCGGGGGAAAACACAGATACGCAGTATTTT. Translation gives CSAPGLAGENTDTQYF.

In this sample, this clonotype turned up many times. This rearrangement joins TRBV5-6 to TRBJ2-7; D may be TRBD1 (6 bases). Trimming pared 3 bases from V and 9 bases from J, leaving 10 bases between. This CDR3 is 11 amino acids long. Germline CDR1 SGHDT, CDR2 YYEEEE. Here the CDR3 reads CASSSDRTQYF. CDR3 DNA: TGTGCCAGCAGCTCTGACAGGACGCAGTACTTC. The variable domain in full, with the rest retrieved from reference TRBV5-6 and TRBJ2-7, is DAGVTQSPTHLIKTRGQQVTLRCSPKSGHDTVSWYQQALGQGPQFIFQYYEEEERQRGNFPDRFSGHQFPNYSSELNVNALLLGDSALYLCASSSDRTQYFGPGTRLTVT.

This clonotype was recorded many times. The V and J genes are TRBV12-3 or TRBV12-4 and TRBJ2-3; D is tentatively TRBD1 or TRBD2 (5 bases each). The CDR3 extends over 14 amino acids. Trimming took off 8 bases at V and 0 bases at J, with 12 bases between the two ends. CDR3 nucleotides: TGTGCCAGCGTGAGGGGCCATAGCACAGATACGCAGTATTTT. Its protein is CASVRGHSTDTQYF.

There are many counts of this clonotype. The chain recombines TRBV6-1 with TRBJ2-2; no clear D gene. V gave up 8 bases and J gave up 3 bases, with 7 bases separating them. Germline CDR1 is MNHNS and CDR2 is SASEGT. The CDR3 contains 12 residues. CDR3 residues: CASCSYTGELFF. The DNA for the CDR3 is TGTGCCAGCTGTAGTTACACCGGGGAGCTGTTTTTT.